The following is a TCR beta chain sequence with its context. Its antigen is as yet unknown. The sample's time point: pre-sensitization, week 0. Regarding treatment: therapeutic diphenylcyclopropenone sensitization with weekly scalp DPC. The source of the sample is a study of human T cells and chemical hapten exposure. About the study: While the approximately 23-week study was under way, patients received diphenylcyclopropenone on the scalp every week. Women made up most patients, who had alopecia areata, totalis or universalis.

The CDR3 is 15 residues long. The ends lost 4 bases at V and 10 bases at J; junction bases unmatched: 10. Study-wide findings and caveats: The presence of alopecia in the donors means their immune response may differ from healthy people's.

MiXCR, applied by TCRdb to the RACE reads, yields one record per CDR3 protein. The repertoire holds over 300,000 distinct CDR3 sequences, 4% to 6% seen once, with just over 2.5% in the top ten. This chain connects TRBV12-3 or TRBV12-4 to TRBJ2-1; 10 bases are a match to TRBD2. The sequence was obtained from a woman aged 50 to 60 with alopecia areata. Some clones in this sample may be carry-over from other donors' samples. Sequencing used whole blood, obtained in connection with sensitization to the hapten diphenylcyclopropenone (DPC). The CDR3 loop reads CASSSALAGEGEQFF. CDR3 DNA: TGTGCCAGCAGTTCTGCCCTAGCGGGAGAAGGAGAGCAGTTCTTC.